This TCR beta chain derives from a study of CD8+ T cells in alopecia areata. Treatment defined: oral pan-JAK inhibitor, 5-10 mg twice daily. Samples from alopecia areata patients were lesional scalp punch biopsies and peripheral blood. General study results and limits: Lesional scalp, notably in alopecia totalis/universalis, had clonality above that of normal scalp.

As regards this clone: The antigen is unknown.

The V gene's germline CDR1 is SEHNR and CDR2 FQNEAQ (reference sequence). The CDR3 is 13 residues long. Trimming cost V 3 bases and J 2 bases, with 7 bases left between them. Extracted RNA was reverse transcribed into cDNA, the sequencing template. Profiling relied on immunoSEQ multiplex PCR, and the TCRdb table lists in-frame clones only, not all of them. Among over 100,000 clones listed, about 50% were seen once. The rearrangement links TRBV7-9 to TRBJ1-1; D ambiguous. This clonotype was obtained from a human donor with alopecia areata. The input for sequencing was CD4+ T cells sorted from blood, taken at week 4, from a patient treated with tofacitinib. The CDR3 DNA is TGTGCCAGCAGCTTTGACTTCAACACTGAAGCTTTCTTT. Protein: CASSFDFNTEAFF. Variable domain in full (rest from reference TRBV7-9 and TRBJ1-1): DTGVSQNPRHKITKRGQNVTFRCDPISEHNRLYWYRQTLGQGPEFLTYFQNEAQLEKSRLLSDRFSAERPKGSFSTLEIQRTEQGDSAMYLCASSFDFNTEAFFGQGTRLTVV.